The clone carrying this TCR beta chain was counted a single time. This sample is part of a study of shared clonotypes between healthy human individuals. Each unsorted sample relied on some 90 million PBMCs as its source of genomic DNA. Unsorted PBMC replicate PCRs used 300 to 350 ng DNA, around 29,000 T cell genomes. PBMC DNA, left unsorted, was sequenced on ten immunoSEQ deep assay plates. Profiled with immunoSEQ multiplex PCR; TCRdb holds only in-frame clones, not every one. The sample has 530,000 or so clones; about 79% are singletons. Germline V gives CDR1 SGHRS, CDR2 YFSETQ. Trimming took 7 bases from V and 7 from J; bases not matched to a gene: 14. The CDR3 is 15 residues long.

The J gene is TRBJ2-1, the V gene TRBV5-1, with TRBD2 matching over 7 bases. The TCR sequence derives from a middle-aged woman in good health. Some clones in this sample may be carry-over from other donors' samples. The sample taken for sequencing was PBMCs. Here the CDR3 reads CASHLLMGGENEQFF. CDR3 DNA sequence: TGCGCCAGCCACCTATTGATGGGAGGGGAAAATGAGCAGTTCTTC.